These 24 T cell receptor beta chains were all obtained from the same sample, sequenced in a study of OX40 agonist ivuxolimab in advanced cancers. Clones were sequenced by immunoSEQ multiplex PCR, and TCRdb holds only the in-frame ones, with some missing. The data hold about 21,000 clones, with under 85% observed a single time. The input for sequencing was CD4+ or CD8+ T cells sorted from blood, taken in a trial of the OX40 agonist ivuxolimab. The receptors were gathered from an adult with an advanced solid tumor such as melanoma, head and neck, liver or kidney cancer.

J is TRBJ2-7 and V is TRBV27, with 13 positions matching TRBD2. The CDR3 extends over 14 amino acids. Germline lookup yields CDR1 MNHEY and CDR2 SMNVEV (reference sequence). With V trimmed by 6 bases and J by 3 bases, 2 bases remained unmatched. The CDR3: CASRGLAGLYEQYF. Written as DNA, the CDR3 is TGTGCCAGCAGGGGACTAGCGGGACTCTACGAGCAGTACTTC.

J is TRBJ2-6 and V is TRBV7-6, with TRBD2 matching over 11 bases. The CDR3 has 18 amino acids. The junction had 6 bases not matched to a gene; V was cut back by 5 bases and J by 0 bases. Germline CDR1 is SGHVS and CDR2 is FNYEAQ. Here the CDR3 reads CASSQLAGALSGANVLTF. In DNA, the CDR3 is TGTGCCAGCAGCCAACTAGCGGGGGCCCTCTCTGGGGCCAACGTCCTGACTTTC.

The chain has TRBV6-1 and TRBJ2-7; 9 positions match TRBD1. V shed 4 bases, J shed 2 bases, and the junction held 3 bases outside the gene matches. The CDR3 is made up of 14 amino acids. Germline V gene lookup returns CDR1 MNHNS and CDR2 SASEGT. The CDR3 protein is CASSAGTGPYEQYF. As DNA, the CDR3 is TGTGCCAGCAGTGCCGGGACAGGGCCCTACGAGCAGTACTTC.

The CDR3 bases are TGTGCCAGCGGTAGCCCCACTAACTATGGCTACACCTTC. Translation gives CASGSPTNYGYTF. The chain combines TRBV6-9 with TRBJ1-2; no clear D gene. Per germline, CDR1 MNHGY and CDR2 SVAAGI. This CDR3 spans 13 amino acids. V lost 8 bases, J lost 0 bases, and 10 bases lay in between.

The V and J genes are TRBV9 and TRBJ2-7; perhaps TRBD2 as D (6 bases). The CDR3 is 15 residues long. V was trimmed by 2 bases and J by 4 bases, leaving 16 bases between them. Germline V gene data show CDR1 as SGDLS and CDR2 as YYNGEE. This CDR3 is CASSVHREWGYEQYF. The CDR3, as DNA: TGTGCCAGCAGCGTCCACCGGGAGTGGGGGTACGAGCAGTACTTC.

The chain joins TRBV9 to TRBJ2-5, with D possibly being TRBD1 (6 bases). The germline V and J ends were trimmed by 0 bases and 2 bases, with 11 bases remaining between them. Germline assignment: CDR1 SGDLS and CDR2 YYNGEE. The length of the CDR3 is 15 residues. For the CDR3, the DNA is TGTGCCAGCAGCGTAGAGGACAGACTACAAGAGACCCAGTACTTC. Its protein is CASSVEDRLQETQYF.

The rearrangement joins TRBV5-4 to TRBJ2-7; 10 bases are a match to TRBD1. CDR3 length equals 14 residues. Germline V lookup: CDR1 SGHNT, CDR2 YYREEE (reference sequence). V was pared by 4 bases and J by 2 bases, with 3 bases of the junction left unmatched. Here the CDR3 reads CASSPGQGAYEQYF. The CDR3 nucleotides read TGTGCCAGCAGCCCCGGACAGGGGGCCTACGAGCAGTACTTC.

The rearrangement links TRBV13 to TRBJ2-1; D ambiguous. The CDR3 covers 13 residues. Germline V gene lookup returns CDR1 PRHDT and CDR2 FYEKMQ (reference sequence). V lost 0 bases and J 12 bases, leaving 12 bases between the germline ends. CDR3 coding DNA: TGTGCCAGCAGCTTAGGATTGCAAAAGGGGCAGTTCTTC. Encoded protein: CASSLGLQKGQFF.

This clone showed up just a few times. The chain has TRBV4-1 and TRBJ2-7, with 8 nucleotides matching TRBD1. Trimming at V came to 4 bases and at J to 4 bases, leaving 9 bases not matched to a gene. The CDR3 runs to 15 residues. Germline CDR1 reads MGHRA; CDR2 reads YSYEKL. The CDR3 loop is CASSLGNQGAYEQYF. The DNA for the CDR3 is TGCGCCAGCAGCCTCGGAAACCAGGGGGCTTACGAGCAGTACTTC.

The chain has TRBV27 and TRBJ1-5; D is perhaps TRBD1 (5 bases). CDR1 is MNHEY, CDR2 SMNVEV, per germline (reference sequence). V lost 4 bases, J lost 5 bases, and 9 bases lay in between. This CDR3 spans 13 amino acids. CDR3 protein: CASSWGSHQPQHF. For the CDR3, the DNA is TGTGCCAGCAGTTGGGGGTCCCATCAGCCCCAGCATTTT.

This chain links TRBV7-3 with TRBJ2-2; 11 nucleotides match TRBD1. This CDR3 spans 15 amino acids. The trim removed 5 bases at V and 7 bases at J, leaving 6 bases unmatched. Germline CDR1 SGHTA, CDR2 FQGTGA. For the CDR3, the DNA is TGTGCCAGCAGCGACGGACAGGGGGCTGGCGGGGAGCTGTTTTTT. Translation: CASSDGQGAGGELFF.

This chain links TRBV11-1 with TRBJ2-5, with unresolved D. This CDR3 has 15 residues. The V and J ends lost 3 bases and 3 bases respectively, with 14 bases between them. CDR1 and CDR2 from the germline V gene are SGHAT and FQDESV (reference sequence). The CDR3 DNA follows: TGTGCCAGCAGCTTCGAGGTCTCTGGGAAAGAGACCCAGTACTTC. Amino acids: CASSFEVSGKETQYF.

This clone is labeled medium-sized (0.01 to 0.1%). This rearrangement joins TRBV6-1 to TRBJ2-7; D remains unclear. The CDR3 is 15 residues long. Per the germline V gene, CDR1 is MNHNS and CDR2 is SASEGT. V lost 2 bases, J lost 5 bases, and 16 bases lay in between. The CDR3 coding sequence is TGTGCCAGCAGTGAAATCGGCGGCCGAGGCGACGAGCAGTACTTC. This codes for CASSEIGGRGDEQYF.

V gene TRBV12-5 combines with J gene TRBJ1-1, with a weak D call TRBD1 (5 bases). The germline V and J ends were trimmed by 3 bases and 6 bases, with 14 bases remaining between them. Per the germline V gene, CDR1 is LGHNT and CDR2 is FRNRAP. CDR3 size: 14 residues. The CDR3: CASGFGGTGAEAFF. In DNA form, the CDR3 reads TGTGCTAGTGGTTTTGGAGGGACGGGGGCTGAAGCTTTCTTT. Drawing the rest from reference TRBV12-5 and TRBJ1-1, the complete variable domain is DARVTQTPRHKVTEMGQEVTMRCQPILGHNTVFWYRQTMMQGLELLAYFRNRAPLDDSGMPKDRFSAEMPDATLATLKIQPSEPRDSAVYFCASGFGGTGAEAFFGQGTRLTVV.

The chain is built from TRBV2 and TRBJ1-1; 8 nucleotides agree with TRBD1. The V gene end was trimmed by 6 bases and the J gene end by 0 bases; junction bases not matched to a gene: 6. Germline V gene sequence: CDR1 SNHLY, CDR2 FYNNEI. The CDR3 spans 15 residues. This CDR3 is CASSPGTGMNTEAFF. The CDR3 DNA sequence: TGTGCCAGCAGCCCCGGGACAGGCATGAACACTGAAGCTTTCTTT.

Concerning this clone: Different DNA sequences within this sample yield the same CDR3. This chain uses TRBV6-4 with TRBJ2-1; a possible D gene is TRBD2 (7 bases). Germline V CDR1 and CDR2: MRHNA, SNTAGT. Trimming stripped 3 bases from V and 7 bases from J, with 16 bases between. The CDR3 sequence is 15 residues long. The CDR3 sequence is CASSDGGAPGNEQFF. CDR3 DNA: TGTGCCAGCAGTGATGGGGGGGCCCCAGGGAATGAGCAGTTCTTC.

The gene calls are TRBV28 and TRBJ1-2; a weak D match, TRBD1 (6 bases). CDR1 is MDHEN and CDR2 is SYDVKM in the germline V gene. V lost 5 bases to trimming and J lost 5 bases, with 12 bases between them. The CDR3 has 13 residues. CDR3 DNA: TGTGCCAGCAGTCCTGGGGGGCCGTATGGCTACACCTTC. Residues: CASSPGGPYGYTF.

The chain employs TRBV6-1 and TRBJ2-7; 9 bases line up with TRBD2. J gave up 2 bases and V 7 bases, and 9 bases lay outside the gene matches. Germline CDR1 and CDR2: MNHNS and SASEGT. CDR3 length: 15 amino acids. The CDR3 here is CASIRATSGPYEQYF. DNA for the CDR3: TGTGCCAGCATAAGGGCGACTAGCGGCCCCTACGAGCAGTACTTC.

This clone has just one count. The CDR3 is CATRANGLGTEAFF. Here the CDR3 DNA reads TGTGCCACCCGGGCCAACGGTCTGGGCACTGAAGCTTTCTTT. The chain recombines TRBV27 with TRBJ1-1; D uncertain. Germline V gene lookup returns CDR1 MNHEY and CDR2 SMNVEV (reference sequence). The CDR3 contains 14 residues. V was trimmed by 10 bases and J by 4 bases, leaving 19 bases between them.

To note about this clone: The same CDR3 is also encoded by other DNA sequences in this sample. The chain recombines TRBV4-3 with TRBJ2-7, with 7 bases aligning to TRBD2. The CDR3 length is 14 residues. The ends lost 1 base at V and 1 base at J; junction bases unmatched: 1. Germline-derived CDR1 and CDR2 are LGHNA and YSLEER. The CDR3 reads CASSQGGGSYEQYF. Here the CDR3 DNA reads TGCGCCAGCAGCCAAGGGGGGGGATCCTACGAGCAGTACTTC.

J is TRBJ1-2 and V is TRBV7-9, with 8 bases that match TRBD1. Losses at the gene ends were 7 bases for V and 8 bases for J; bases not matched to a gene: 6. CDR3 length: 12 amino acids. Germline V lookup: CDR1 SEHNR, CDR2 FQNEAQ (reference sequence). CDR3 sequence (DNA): TGTGCCAGCACCCAGGGGGCAGGAGGCTACACCTTC. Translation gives CASTQGAGGYTF.

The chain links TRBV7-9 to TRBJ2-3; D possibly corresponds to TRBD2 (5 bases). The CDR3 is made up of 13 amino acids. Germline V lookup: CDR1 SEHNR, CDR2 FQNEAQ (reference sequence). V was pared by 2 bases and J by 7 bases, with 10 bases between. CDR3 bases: TGTGCCAGCAGCTTATCTTCGGACTATACGCAGTATTTT. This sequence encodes CASSLSSDYTQYF. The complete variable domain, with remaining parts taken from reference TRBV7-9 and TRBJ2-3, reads DTGVSQNPRHKITKRGQNVTFRCDPISEHNRLYWYRQTLGQGPEFLTYFQNEAQLEKSRLLSDRFSAERPKGSFSTLEIQRTEQGDSAMYLCASSLSSDYTQYFGPGTRLTVL.

CDR3 coding DNA: TGTGCCAGCAGCCAGACGCCGGGACAGGGTGTGTTCGAGCAGTACTTC. As protein: CASSQTPGQGVFEQYF. This chain connects TRBV7-8 to TRBJ2-7; 9 nucleotides match TRBD1. Germline V gene data show CDR1 as SGHVS and CDR2 as FQNEAQ. The V segment lost 5 bases and the J segment 6 bases; nucleotides outside the gene matches: 14. The CDR3 is made up of 16 amino acids.

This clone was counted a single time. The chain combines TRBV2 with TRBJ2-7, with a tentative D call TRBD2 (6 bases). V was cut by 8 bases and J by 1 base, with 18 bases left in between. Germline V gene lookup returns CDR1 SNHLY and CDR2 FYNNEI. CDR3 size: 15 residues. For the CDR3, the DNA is TGTGCCAGCCGAGGGGAGGCAGGAGGGTCCTACGAGCAGTACTTC. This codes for CASRGEAGGSYEQYF.